This TCR beta chain is drawn from a study of CD8 T cells in Susac syndrome. Roughly 0.5 to 1 ug RNA was reverse transcribed with random hexamers. TCRdb passed the immunoSEQ multiplex PCR reads through MiXCR, listing each CDR3 protein once. Of about 300,000 distinct CDR3 sequences listed, around 90% are singletons. The source is a human donor with multiple sclerosis. Input material: CD4+ T cells from PBMCs.

CDR3 sequence (DNA): TGTGCCAGCAGTTATTCGGGAGGGACAGGGGGCGGGTATGGCTACACCTTC. Translated, it gives CASSYSGGTGGGYGYTF. The rearrangement joins TRBV6-5 to TRBJ1-2, with 12 bases that match TRBD1. J lost 5 bases, V lost 3 bases, and 10 bases had no gene match. Germline lookup yields CDR1 MNHEY and CDR2 SVGAGI. The CDR3 has 17 residues.